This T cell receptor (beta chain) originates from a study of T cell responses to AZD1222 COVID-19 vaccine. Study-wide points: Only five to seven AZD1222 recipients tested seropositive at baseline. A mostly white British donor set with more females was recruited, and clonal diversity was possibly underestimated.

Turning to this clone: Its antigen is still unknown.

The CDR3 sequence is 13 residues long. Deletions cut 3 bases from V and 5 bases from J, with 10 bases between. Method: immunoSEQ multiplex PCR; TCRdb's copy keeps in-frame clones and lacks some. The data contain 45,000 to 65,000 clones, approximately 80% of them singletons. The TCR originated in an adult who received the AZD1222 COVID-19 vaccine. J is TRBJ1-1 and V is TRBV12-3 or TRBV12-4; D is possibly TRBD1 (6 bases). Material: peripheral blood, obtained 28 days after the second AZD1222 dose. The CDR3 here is CASSFGQGTEAFF. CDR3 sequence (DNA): TGTGCCAGCAGTTTTGGGCAGGGGACTGAAGCTTTCTTT.